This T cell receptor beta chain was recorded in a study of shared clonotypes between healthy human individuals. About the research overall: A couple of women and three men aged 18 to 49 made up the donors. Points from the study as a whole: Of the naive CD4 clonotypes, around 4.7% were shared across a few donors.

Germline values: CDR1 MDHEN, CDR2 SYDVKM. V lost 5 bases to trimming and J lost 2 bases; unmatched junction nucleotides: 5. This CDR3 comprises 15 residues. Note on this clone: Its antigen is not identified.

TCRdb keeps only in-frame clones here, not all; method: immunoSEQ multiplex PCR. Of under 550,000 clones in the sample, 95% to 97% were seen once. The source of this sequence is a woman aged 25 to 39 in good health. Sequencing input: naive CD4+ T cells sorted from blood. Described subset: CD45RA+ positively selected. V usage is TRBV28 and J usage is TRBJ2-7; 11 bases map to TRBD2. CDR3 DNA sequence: TGTGCCAGCAGTCCCCCGGGACTAGCGGCCTACGAGCAGTACTTC. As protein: CASSPPGLAAYEQYF.